The 27 T cell receptor beta chains presented below share a single source sample, sequenced in a study of spatial heterogeneity in lung cancer. Noted time point: sample taken at primary tumor resection. From tumor, nontumor lung or frozen PBMC, whole RNA was taken unsorted for sequencing. TCRdb reprocessed the 5' RACE reads via MiXCR and lists one record per CDR3 protein. The sample has 7,500 to 8,000 distinct CDR3 sequences, around 8.6% seen once. The source was PBMCs, collected at surgery. The receptors here all came from a male donor with early-stage non-small cell lung cancer.

This clonotype appeared many times. Found in a library prepared for alpha chains, this beta chain is an off-target read, and its abundance has little meaning. V is TRBV27 and J is TRBJ1-6, with 7 bases matching TRBD1. The CDR3 is 14 residues long. Germline V CDR1 and CDR2: MNHEY, SMNVEV (reference sequence). V was pared by 7 bases and J by 6 bases, with 6 bases of the junction left unmatched. CDR3 region: CASKLGQSNSPLHF. In DNA, the CDR3 is TGTGCCAGCAAACTGGGACAGTCTAATTCACCCCTCCACTTT.

This clonotype was detected ten times or more. The size of this beta chain means little, since it is a stray read in a library made for alpha chains. The V call is TRBV4-1, the J call TRBJ2-3; tentative D call: TRBD1 (6 bases). The CDR3 extends over 15 amino acids. Germline CDR1 reads MGHRA; CDR2 reads YSYEKL. V lost 7 bases and J lost 0, with 14 bases in between. The CDR3 reads CASNPLTGSTDTQYF. The CDR3 bases are TGCGCCAGCAATCCGTTAACAGGGAGCACAGATACGCAGTATTTT.

This clonotype was detected ten times or more. Little can be read into the size of this beta chain, an off-target read in a library designed for alpha chains. The rearrangement links TRBV6-1 to TRBJ1-1; D call uncertain. Germline CDR1 and CDR2: MNHNS and SASEGT. The V end lost 7 bases, the J end lost 6 bases, and 18 bases lay between the germline ends. The CDR3 runs to 14 residues. As DNA, the CDR3 is TGTGCCAGCACCGGGCGCAGCTACGGACCTGAAGCTTTCTTT. This encodes CASTGRSYGPEAFF.

A remark on this clonotype: Because this beta chain is a stray read in a library intended to capture alpha chains, its abundance should not be given much weight. V is TRBV6-2 or TRBV6-3 and J is TRBJ1-5; weak D call: TRBD1 (6 bases). The CDR3 contains 14 residues. Germline assignment: CDR1 MNHEY and CDR2 SVGEGT. V was shortened by 4 bases and J by 6 bases, with 13 bases between the two germline ends. The CDR3 reads CASSSTGYRQPQHF. The CDR3 DNA follows: TGTGCCAGCAGTTCCACAGGGTATCGTCAGCCCCAGCATTTT.

By share, this clonotype counts as medium-sized. The library was built for alpha chains, so this beta chain is an off-target read and its size means little. J is TRBJ2-7 and V is TRBV12-3 or TRBV12-4, with 7 positions matching TRBD1. This CDR3 is 14 amino acids long. V lost 7 bases and J lost 0; bases outside the gene matches: 6. The CDR3 coding sequence is TGTGCCAGCACCATTAAGGGGGCCTCCTACGAGCAGTACTTC. Translated: CASTIKGASYEQYF.

This clonotype has ten or more counts. A library prepared for alpha chains yielded this beta chain as an off-target read; its size is of little meaning. The chain has TRBV30 and TRBJ2-3, with 9 bases fitting TRBD2. The germline V gene encodes CDR1 GTSNPN and CDR2 SVGIG (reference sequence). The V gene end was trimmed by 5 bases and the J gene end by 7 bases; junction bases not matched to a gene: 1. The CDR3 sequence is 11 residues long. In DNA, the CDR3 is TGTGCCTGGGCTAGCGGGAATACGCAGTATTTT. Translation: CAWASGNTQYF.

This clonotype has a count of ten or more. This beta chain was picked up by a library intended for alpha chains and is off target, so its count carries little meaning. This chain links TRBV19 with TRBJ2-7; 9 bases match TRBD2. The trim removed 0 bases at V and 7 bases at J, leaving 7 bases unmatched. The CDR3 contains 15 residues. Germline V gene data show CDR1 as LNHDA and CDR2 as SQIVND (reference sequence). CDR3 nucleotides: TGTGCCAGTAGTATAGATGTGGCTAGCGGGATTGAGCAGTACTTC. This sequence encodes CASSIDVASGIEQYF.

This clonotype was seen only a few times. Being off target in a library aimed at alpha chains, this beta chain has a size of little meaning. The chain combines TRBV2 with TRBJ2-5, with 10 bases matching TRBD1. V shed 5 bases and J 5 bases; nucleotides not matched to a gene: 8. CDR1 and CDR2 from the germline V gene are SNHLY and FYNNEI. CDR3 length equals 15 residues. CDR3 in amino acids: CASSPGTGVMETQYF. The CDR3 DNA reads as TGTGCCAGCAGTCCCGGGACAGGGGTAATGGAGACCCAGTACTTC.

For this clonotype: Within a library made for alpha chains, this beta chain is off target, and its count is uninformative. This chain joins TRBV12-3 or TRBV12-4 and TRBJ1-5; a weak D match, TRBD1 (6 bases). V was cut by 2 bases and J by 5 bases, with 10 bases left in between. The CDR3 spans 14 residues. CDR3 DNA sequence: TGTGCCAGCAGTTTAATGGGGGGCTATCAGCCCCAGCATTTT. Translated, it gives CASSLMGGYQPQHF.

This clonotype is judged medium-sized (0.01 to 0.1%). This beta chain appears as a stray read in a library generated for alpha chains; its size is not informative. The J gene is TRBJ2-3, the V gene TRBV10-3, with unresolved D. From germline, CDR1 is ENHRY and CDR2 SYGVKD. The CDR3 is 12 residues long. V was shortened by 2 bases and J by 2 bases, with 2 bases between the two germline ends. This CDR3 reads CAISENTDTQYF. The CDR3 DNA is TGTGCCATCAGTGAGAACACAGATACGCAGTATTTT.

This clonotype was found a few times. The size of this beta chain means little, since it is a stray read in a library made for alpha chains. The chain is built from TRBV12-3 or TRBV12-4 and TRBJ1-6; 7 bases align to TRBD1. With V trimmed by 0 bases and J by 7 bases, 6 bases remained unmatched. There are 16 residues in the CDR3. In DNA, the CDR3 is TGTGCCAGCAGTTTAGCGTTCCGGGACAGCAATTCACCCCTCCACTTT. The encoded protein is CASSLAFRDSNSPLHF.

This clonotype was detected ten times or more. This beta chain represents an off-target read in a library built for alpha chains; its size is of limited meaning. CDR3 amino acids: CAWSRNRYTEAFF. CDR3 DNA: TGTGCCTGGAGTCGAAACCGTTACACTGAAGCTTTCTTT. The chain joins TRBV30 to TRBJ1-1; no clear D gene. The V and J ends lost 2 bases and 3 bases respectively, with 10 bases between them. Per the germline V gene, CDR1 is GTSNPN and CDR2 is SVGIG (reference sequence). This CDR3 has 13 residues.

As concerns this clonotype: In a library made to pick up alpha chains, this beta chain is a stray read with a size that means little. V is TRBV6-5 and J is TRBJ2-1; 11 bases line up with TRBD2. The germline CDR1 and CDR2 sequences are MNHEY and SVGAGI. V gave up 1 base and J gave up 4 bases; unmatched junction bases: 12. The CDR3 is 19 residues long. The CDR3 sequence: CASSYFGLAGGLLYNEQFF. In DNA, the CDR3 is TGTGCCAGCAGTTACTTCGGCCTAGCGGGAGGCCTTCTATACAATGAGCAGTTCTTC.

This clonotype has a count of ten or more. Little can be read into the size of this beta chain, an off-target read in a library designed for alpha chains. The J gene is TRBJ2-3, the V gene TRBV10-3; 14 positions match TRBD2. This CDR3 comprises 18 residues. Germline-derived CDR1 and CDR2 are ENHRY and SYGVKD. Trimming took 9 bases from V and 0 from J; bases not matched to a gene: 11. CDR3 bases: TGTGCCATAAAACCGGGACTAGCGGGAGATAGGAGCACAGATACGCAGTATTTT. As protein: CAIKPGLAGDRSTDTQYF.

On this clonotype: A much larger clonotype is one base distant, so this may be a read error. This beta chain came through as a stray read in a library set up for alpha chains, and its size says little. This rearrangement joins TRBV11-2 to TRBJ2-1, with TRBD2 matching over 10 bases. This CDR3 has 16 residues. Trimming removed 3 bases from V and 9 bases from J; junction bases left unmatched: 11. The germline gives CDR1 SGHAT, CDR2 FQNNGV. In DNA form, the CDR3 reads TGTGCCAGCAGCTTTTGGTCTAGCGGGAGTTCGGCTGAGCAGTTCTTC. It translates to CASSFWSSGSSAEQFF. Drawing the rest from reference TRBV11-2 and TRBJ2-1, the complete variable domain is EAGVAQSPRYKIIEKRQSVAFWCNPISGHATLYWYQQILGQGPKLLIQFQNNGVVDDSQLPKDRFSAERLKGVDSTLKIQPAKLEDSAVYLCASSFWSSGSSAEQFFGPGTRLTVL.

A remark on this clonotype: Being off target in a library aimed at alpha chains, this beta chain has a size of little meaning. The V gene is TRBV5-4, the J gene TRBJ2-3; 8 bases line up with TRBD2. The CDR3 runs to 15 residues. Germline trimming cut 3 bases from V and 1 base from J; bases unmatched to any gene: 4. CDR1 is SGHNT, CDR2 YYREEE, per germline (reference sequence). As DNA, the CDR3 is TGTGCCAGCAGCTATACTAGCGGACGCACAGATACGCAGTATTTT. This sequence encodes CASSYTSGRTDTQYF.

This clonotype appeared many times. Within a library made for alpha chains, this beta chain is off target, and its count is uninformative. The CDR3 loop reads CASSPSRGGGTGNTIYF. The DNA for the CDR3 is TGTGCCAGCTCACCATCACGCGGAGGGGGCACTGGAAACACCATATATTTT. This rearrangement joins TRBV18 to TRBJ1-3; 7 nucleotides agree with TRBD1. The germline V gene has CDR1 KGHSH and CDR2 LQKENI. The CDR3 has 17 residues. Trimming removed 2 bases from V and 2 bases from J; junction bases left unmatched: 9. Variable domain in full (rest from reference TRBV18 and TRBJ1-3): NAGVMQNPRHLVRRRGQEARLRCSPMKGHSHVYWYRQLPEEGLKFMVYLQKENIIDESGMPKERFSAEFPKEGPSILRIQQVVRGDSAAYFCASSPSRGGGTGNTIYFGEGSWLTVV.

This clonotype has just a few counts. This beta chain turned up in a library designed for alpha chains; as an off-target read, its abundance says little. The genes are TRBV27 and TRBJ1-4; 7 nucleotides line up with TRBD1. The length of the CDR3 is 16 residues. Germline assignment: CDR1 MNHEY and CDR2 SMNVEV (reference sequence). J gave up 4 bases and V 5 bases, and 10 bases lay outside the gene matches. CDR3 sequence reads: CASSPEMTGINEKLFF. The CDR3 region has the DNA TGTGCCAGCAGTCCAGAAATGACAGGGATTAATGAAAAACTGTTTTTT.

This clonotype was seen ten or more times. With the library built for alpha chains, this beta chain is off target and its frequency is not meaningful. This rearrangement joins TRBV5-1 to TRBJ2-5, with D possibly TRBD1 on 5 matching bases. The CDR3 covers 12 residues. The V and J ends lost 5 bases and 4 bases respectively, with 9 bases between them. CDR1 and CDR2 from the germline V gene are SGHRS and YFSETQ. CDR3 DNA: TGCGCCAGCAGGCAGGGTGCAGAGACCCAGTACTTC. This gives the protein CASRQGAETQYF.

This clonotype was counted ten times or more. A library prepared for alpha chains yielded this beta chain as an off-target read; its size is of little meaning. The genes are TRBV7-2 and TRBJ2-3; TRBD2 matches at 7 bases. Germline V gene lookup returns CDR1 SGHTA and CDR2 FQGNSA. The V and J ends lost 0 bases and 3 bases, in that order; junction bases with no gene match: 3. The CDR3 runs to 15 residues. CDR3 nucleotide sequence: TGTGCCAGCAGCTTAGCGGGAGGGATAACAGATACGCAGTATTTT. Amino acid sequence: CASSLAGGITDTQYF.

This clonotype appeared many times. The library was designed around alpha chains, so this beta chain is a stray read whose abundance carries little weight. The rearrangement joins TRBV2 to TRBJ2-3, with TRBD2 matching over 14 bases. Germline V gene sequence: CDR1 SNHLY, CDR2 FYNNEI. The CDR3 is 17 residues long. V shed 5 bases, J shed 6 bases, and the junction held 10 bases outside the gene matches. The CDR3 is CASSLQTSGRALDTQYF. CDR3 sequence (DNA): TGTGCCAGCAGTCTGCAGACTAGCGGGAGGGCCTTGGATACGCAGTATTTT.

Concerning this clonotype itself: In a library made to pick up alpha chains, this beta chain is a stray read with a size that means little. The V and J genes are TRBV5-1 and TRBJ2-3; D unclear. The CDR3 covers 15 residues. V was trimmed by 3 bases and J by 2 bases, leaving 13 bases between them. Germline V CDR1 and CDR2: SGHRS, YFSETQ. The CDR3 region is CASSYLGRDTDTQYF. The CDR3 DNA is TGCGCCAGCAGCTATTTAGGACGAGACACAGATACGCAGTATTTT.

This clonotype is classed as medium-sized (0.01 to 0.1%). The library was prepared for alpha chains; this beta chain is a stray read, so its frequency means little. The rearrangement joins TRBV10-1 to TRBJ2-3; 11 nucleotides agree with TRBD2. CDR3 size: 15 residues. Germline V CDR1 and CDR2: WNHNN, SYGVQD (reference sequence). The junction had 4 bases not matched to a gene; V was cut back by 3 bases and J by 5 bases. The CDR3 coding sequence is TGCGCCAGCAGTGAAACTAGCGGGAGTCGAGATACGCAGTATTTT. Its protein is CASSETSGSRDTQYF.

This clonotype occurred many times. The library was built for alpha chains, so this beta chain is an off-target read and its size means little. The V and J genes are TRBV5-1 and TRBJ2-3; TRBD2 aligns across 7 bases. Germline values: CDR1 SGHRS, CDR2 YFSETQ. Trimming cost V 3 bases and J 0 bases; bases outside gene matches: 13. The CDR3 contains 18 residues. The CDR3 spells CASSSGLVQTSSTDTQYF. The CDR3 nucleotides read TGCGCCAGCAGCTCCGGACTAGTCCAAACCTCTAGCACAGATACGCAGTATTTT.

There are many counts of this clonotype. A library prepared for alpha chains yielded this beta chain as an off-target read; its size is of little meaning. In DNA form, the CDR3 reads TGTGCCAGCAGCCTTAGTCCGGGCACCTACGAGCAGTACTTC. Its translation: CASSLSPGTYEQYF. The chain uses TRBV7-9 and TRBJ2-7; no clear D gene. From germline, CDR1 is SEHNR and CDR2 FQNEAQ (reference sequence). Trimming took 5 bases from V and 2 from J, leaving 13 bases between them. CDR3 length: 14 amino acids.

This clonotype was seen ten or more times. Because this beta chain is a stray read in a library intended to capture alpha chains, its abundance should not be given much weight. The rearrangement uses TRBV10-3 and TRBJ1-2; D is unclear. Looked up from germline, CDR1 is ENHRY and CDR2 is SYGVKD. V lost 7 bases to trimming and J lost 0 bases, with 12 bases between them. The CDR3 has 14 amino acids. The CDR3 DNA reads as TGTGCCATCAATTCGGCCAGAGCTAACTATGGCTACACCTTC. The encoded protein is CAINSARANYGYTF.

This clonotype was seen ten or more times. This beta chain is a stray read from a library made for alpha chains; its abundance is not meaningful. V usage is TRBV7-9 and J usage is TRBJ2-1; 11 nucleotides match TRBD1. The CDR3 runs to 16 residues. The germline CDR1 and CDR2 sequences are SEHNR and FQNEAQ (reference sequence). V was pared by 5 bases and J by 9 bases, with 12 bases of the junction left unmatched. Here the CDR3 DNA reads TGTGCCAGCAGCGGGATAGGACAGGGGGCGCATTCTGAGCAGTTCTTC. It specifies CASSGIGQGAHSEQFF.